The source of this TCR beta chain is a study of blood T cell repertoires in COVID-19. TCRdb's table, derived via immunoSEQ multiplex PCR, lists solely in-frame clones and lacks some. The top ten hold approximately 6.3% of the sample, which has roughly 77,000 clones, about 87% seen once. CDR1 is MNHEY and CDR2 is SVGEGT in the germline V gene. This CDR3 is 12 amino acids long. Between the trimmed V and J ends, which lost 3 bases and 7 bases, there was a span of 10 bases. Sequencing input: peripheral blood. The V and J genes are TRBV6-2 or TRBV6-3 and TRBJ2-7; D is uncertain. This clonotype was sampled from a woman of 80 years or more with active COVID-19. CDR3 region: CASSYLVTEQYF. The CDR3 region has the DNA TGTGCCAGCAGTTATTTAGTCACTGAGCAGTACTTC.